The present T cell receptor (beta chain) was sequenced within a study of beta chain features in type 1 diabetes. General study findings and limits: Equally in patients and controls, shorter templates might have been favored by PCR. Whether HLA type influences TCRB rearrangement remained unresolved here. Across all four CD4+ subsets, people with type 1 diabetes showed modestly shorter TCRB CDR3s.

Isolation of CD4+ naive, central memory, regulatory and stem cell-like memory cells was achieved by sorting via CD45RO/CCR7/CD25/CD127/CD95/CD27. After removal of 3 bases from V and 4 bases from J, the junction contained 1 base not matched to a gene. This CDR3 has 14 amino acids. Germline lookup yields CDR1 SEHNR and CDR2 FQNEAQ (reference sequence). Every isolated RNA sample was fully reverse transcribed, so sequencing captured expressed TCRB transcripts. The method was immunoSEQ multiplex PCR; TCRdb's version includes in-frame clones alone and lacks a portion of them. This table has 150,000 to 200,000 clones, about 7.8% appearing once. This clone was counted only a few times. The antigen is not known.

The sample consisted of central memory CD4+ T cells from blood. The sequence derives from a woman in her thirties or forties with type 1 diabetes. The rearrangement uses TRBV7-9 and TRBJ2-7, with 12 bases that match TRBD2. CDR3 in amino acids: CASSLTSGSYEQYF. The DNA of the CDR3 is TGTGCCAGCAGCTTGACTAGCGGGAGTTACGAGCAGTACTTC.